These 25 T cell receptor beta chains share one sample of origin, sequenced in a study of response to subunit inactivated influenza vaccine. TCRdb analysed the RT-PCR reads with MiXCR anew, one entry per CDR3 protein. Among approximately 300,000 distinct CDR3 sequences listed, over 20% were seen once. The material was PBMCs from blood, obtained 21 months after vaccination. The receptors derive from a man in his fifties or sixties who received an inactivated influenza vaccine.

The chain has TRBV2 and TRBJ2-3; TRBD2 matches at 7 bases. Germline values: CDR1 SNHLY, CDR2 FYNNEI. J was trimmed by 3 bases and V by 8 bases; bases with no gene match: 2. This CDR3 has 12 amino acids. In DNA form, the CDR3 reads TGTGCCAGCCGGCGGGAGACAGATACGCAGTATTTT. Its protein product is CASRRETDTQYF.

This chain connects TRBV6-5 to TRBJ1-4, with D unresolved. Germline CDR1 is MNHEY and CDR2 is SVGAGI. This CDR3 is 16 amino acids long. Trimming pared 2 bases from V and 5 bases from J, leaving 15 bases between. The CDR3 DNA reads TGTGCCAGCAGTTACATCGGGGAGGGAGGGAATGAAAAACTGTTTTTT. Residues: CASSYIGEGGNEKLFF.

The J gene is TRBJ1-1, the V gene TRBV6-2 or TRBV6-3; D is ambiguous. CDR3 length: 13 residues. Trimming stripped 0 bases from V and 2 bases from J, with 4 bases between. CDR1 MNHEY and CDR2 SVGEGT come from the germline V gene. The CDR3 DNA sequence: TGTGCCAGCAGTTACTCAACAAACACTGAAGCTTTCTTT. It translates to CASSYSTNTEAFF.

In this sample, this clonotype turned up a few times. The chain links TRBV28 to TRBJ1-5; possible D gene TRBD1, 5 bases. This CDR3 has 15 residues. In germline, CDR1 is MDHEN, CDR2 SYDVKM. V lost 5 bases and J 2 bases, leaving 13 bases between the germline ends. Here the CDR3 reads CASSQTGSGNQPQHF. CDR3 nucleotides: TGTGCCAGCAGTCAAACAGGCTCGGGCAATCAGCCCCAGCATTTT.

This clonotype was detected only a few times. The J gene is TRBJ2-2, the V gene TRBV12-5, with 9 positions matching TRBD2. The CDR3 extends over 17 amino acids. The V gene's germline CDR1 is LGHNT and CDR2 FRNRAP. J gave up 6 bases and V 0 bases, and 8 bases lay outside the gene matches. The CDR3 reads CASGLVLGGRDPGELFF. In nucleotides, the CDR3 is TGTGCTAGTGGTTTGGTACTCGGCGGGAGGGATCCCGGGGAGCTGTTTTTT.

This clonotype appeared a few times. V gene TRBV20-1 combines with J gene TRBJ2-3; TRBD1 matches at 9 bases. Germline V gene lookup returns CDR1 DFQATT and CDR2 SNEGSKA (reference sequence). The CDR3 is 14 amino acids. V dropped 5 bases and J dropped 4; count of bases not matched to a gene: 7. CDR3 DNA sequence: TGCAGTGCTGCCGGGACAGGGAGCCCAGATACGCAGTATTTT. It codes for CSAAGTGSPDTQYF.

This clonotype was counted only a few times. The chain couples TRBV20-1 to TRBJ2-5; 10 bases line up with TRBD1. CDR1 is DFQATT, CDR2 SNEGSKA, per germline (reference sequence). V trimming: 6 bases; J trimming: 5 bases; junction bases outside the gene matches: 9. There are 14 residues in the CDR3. The CDR3 DNA reads as TGCAGTGCATTCCGGTCGGGACAGGGGGAGACCCAGTACTTC. This gives the protein CSAFRSGQGETQYF.

There are a few counts of this clonotype. The chain uses TRBV20-1 and TRBJ2-5, with TRBD2 matching over 14 bases. The ends lost 6 bases at V and 5 bases at J; junction bases unmatched: 11. Germline V gene sequence: CDR1 DFQATT, CDR2 SNEGSKA (reference sequence). This CDR3 contains 16 residues. Here the CDR3 reads CSAARTSGGIGETQYF. The CDR3 region has the DNA TGCAGTGCAGCTCGGACTAGCGGGGGGATCGGGGAGACCCAGTACTTC.

This clonotype was detected ten times or more. The J gene is TRBJ1-2, the V gene TRBV12-3 or TRBV12-4; D not resolved. The ends were cut back, 2 bases at V and 8 bases at J, with 18 bases in the middle. The CDR3 contains 15 residues. The CDR3 region is CASSLLARGSAGYTF. CDR3 nucleotides: TGTGCCAGCAGTTTATTGGCGAGAGGCTCCGCCGGCTACACCTTC.

The chain has TRBV11-2 and TRBJ2-3; 14 nucleotides match TRBD2. V shed 5 bases, J shed 6 bases, and the junction held 4 bases outside the gene matches. Germline V gene lookup returns CDR1 SGHAT and CDR2 FQNNGV. The CDR3 sequence is 15 residues long. DNA for the CDR3: TGTGCCAGCAGCCCGGGACTAGCGGGAGTTGATACGCAGTATTTT. This gives the protein CASSPGLAGVDTQYF.

This clonotype was observed many times. This chain links TRBV12-3 or TRBV12-4 with TRBJ1-5, with 7 bases identical to TRBD1. With V trimmed by 3 bases and J by 2 bases, 16 bases remained unmatched. The CDR3 has 19 residues. CDR3 sequence (DNA): TGTGCCAGCAGTTTGGTTTATTCGCGAGGGGGCCTGGGCAATCAGCCCCAGCATTTT. The encoded protein is CASSLVYSRGGLGNQPQHF.

In its sample, this clonotype was seen many times. V and J are TRBV5-1 and TRBJ1-1; D remains ambiguous. V was shortened by 4 bases and J by 0 bases, with 13 bases between the two germline ends. Germline CDR1 reads SGHRS; CDR2 reads YFSETQ. This CDR3 contains 15 residues. The CDR3 DNA reads TGCGCCAGCAGCACCCTACCTACTCTGAACACTGAAGCTTTCTTT. Translating gives CASSTLPTLNTEAFF.

V gene TRBV6-6 combines with J gene TRBJ1-4, with D uncertain. The V end was cut by 2 bases, the J end by 6 bases, with 7 bases between. The CDR3 loop spans 13 amino acids. Per the germline V gene, CDR1 is MNHNY and CDR2 is SVGAGI (reference sequence). The CDR3 sequence: CASSYHRDEKLFF. The CDR3 DNA sequence: TGTGCCAGCAGTTACCATCGCGATGAAAAACTGTTTTTT.

This chain connects TRBV19 to TRBJ1-5; no firm D call. The CDR3 is made up of 13 amino acids. Between the trimmed V and J ends, which lost 3 bases and 6 bases, there was a span of 9 bases. Germline lookup yields CDR1 LNHDA and CDR2 SQIVND (reference sequence). The CDR3 spells CASSIRGGQPQHF. CDR3 in DNA: TGTGCCAGTAGTATCCGGGGAGGTCAGCCCCAGCATTTT.

V and J are TRBV12-3 or TRBV12-4 and TRBJ1-1; D unresolved. Trimming cost V 6 bases and J 5 bases, with 13 bases left between them. The CDR3 runs 13 residues. The CDR3 nucleotides read TGTGCCAGCAGCGTTCCGGCTGAGACTGAAGCTTTCTTT. This gives the protein CASSVPAETEAFF.

The sample holds a few counts of this clonotype. In nucleotides, the CDR3 is TGTGCCAGCAGCTTAGGGCAGTGGAATGAGCAGTTCTTC. Translating gives CASSLGQWNEQFF. The chain has TRBV7-9 and TRBJ2-1; D unresolved. Between the trimmed V and J ends, which lost 1 base and 7 bases, there was a span of 8 bases. This CDR3 region has 13 residues. Germline lookup yields CDR1 SEHNR and CDR2 FQNEAQ (reference sequence).

This clonotype has only a few counts. A read error may account for a junction end that differs from germline. The chain uses TRBV4-1 and TRBJ1-2, with a possible D match to TRBD1 (5 bases). The CDR3 runs 15 residues. The germline V gene encodes CDR1 MGHRA and CDR2 YSYEKL. The CDR3 DNA reads as TGCGCCAGCAGCTCTTACGAGGGGCGTGAGGCCCTTTCATCCTTC. Translation gives CASSSYEGREALSSF.

A few counts support this clonotype. V is TRBV27 and J is TRBJ2-5, with TRBD1 as a possible D gene (5 bases). CDR1 is MNHEY and CDR2 is SMNVEV in the germline V gene (reference sequence). V was cut by 5 bases and J by 5 bases, with 15 bases left in between. This CDR3 comprises 14 residues. DNA of the CDR3: TGTGCCAGCAGTCCACAAGGGGTTTGGGAGACCCAGTACTTC. Its translation: CASSPQGVWETQYF.

This clonotype was counted between two and nine times. The J gene is TRBJ2-1, the V gene TRBV28, with 7 bases lining up with TRBD1. With V trimmed by 10 bases and J by 6 bases, 9 bases remained unmatched. The germline gives CDR1 MDHEN, CDR2 SYDVKM. The CDR3 extends over 13 amino acids. DNA for the CDR3: TGTGCCACCTACCGGGCAGGGGGCAATGAGCAGTTCTTC. Protein product: CATYRAGGNEQFF.

V usage is TRBV15 and J usage is TRBJ1-1, with D hard to call. The CDR3 consists of 15 residues. The germline V gene has CDR1 LNHNV and CDR2 YYDKDF (reference sequence). Trimming pared 0 bases from V and 5 bases from J, leaving 13 bases between. The CDR3 here is CATSRDRKGGTEAFF. DNA of the CDR3: TGTGCCACCAGCAGAGATCGAAAGGGCGGGACTGAAGCTTTCTTT.

Turning to this clonotype: Compared with germline, one end of the junction differs, possibly owing to a read error. This chain uses TRBV20-1 with TRBJ1-5, with D possibly TRBD1 on 6 matching bases. This CDR3 is 17 amino acids long. Germline V gene sequence: CDR1 DFQATT, CDR2 SNEGSKA (reference sequence). Here the CDR3 reads CSALWQGTPLSNQAQHF. DNA of the CDR3: TGCAGTGCGCTCTGGCAGGGGACCCCCCTCAGCAATCAGGCCCAGCATTTT.

This clonotype was seen only a few times. V gene TRBV9 combines with J gene TRBJ2-3; D uncertain. The CDR3 loop spans 14 amino acids. Trimming took off 0 bases at V and 4 bases at J, with 9 bases between the two ends. Germline CDR1 SGDLS, CDR2 YYNGEE. For the CDR3, the DNA is TGTGCCAGCAGCGTAGGGGGTCGCGCAGATACGCAGTATTTT. This gives the protein CASSVGGRADTQYF.

This clonotype was seen at least ten times. V usage is TRBV20-1 and J usage is TRBJ1-1, with a tentative D call TRBD1 (6 bases). Germline assignment: CDR1 DFQATT and CDR2 SNEGSKA (reference sequence). V was pared by 0 bases and J by 8 bases, with 16 bases between. There are 14 residues in the CDR3. The CDR3 here is CSARERVGAQEAFF. Here the CDR3 DNA reads TGCAGTGCTAGAGAAAGGGTGGGGGCGCAGGAAGCTTTCTTT.

This clonotype was observed a handful of times. The chain uses TRBV20-1 and TRBJ1-5; TRBD1 matches at 7 bases. In germline, CDR1 is DFQATT, CDR2 SNEGSKA (reference sequence). Trimming cost V 0 bases and J 3 bases; bases outside gene matches: 11. This CDR3 is built from 17 residues. The CDR3: CSARDTGAFVSNQPQHF. In DNA form, the CDR3 reads TGCAGTGCTAGAGACACAGGGGCCTTCGTCTCCAATCAGCCCCAGCATTTT.

This clonotype was recorded at least ten times. This chain links TRBV29-1 with TRBJ1-1; D gene ambiguous. Germline CDR1 is SQVTM and CDR2 is ANQGSEA. The ends were cut back, 4 bases at V and 1 base at J, with 13 bases in the middle. This CDR3 is built from 14 residues. The CDR3 loop is CSVVFRLGNTEAFF. The CDR3, as DNA: TGCAGCGTTGTCTTCAGGCTCGGGAACACTGAAGCTTTCTTT. Full variable domain (rest looked up from reference TRBV29-1 and TRBJ1-1): SAVISQKPSRDICQRGTSLTIQCQVDSQVTMMFWYRQQPGQSLTLIATANQGSEATYESGFVIDKFPISRPNLTFSTLTVSNMSPEDSSIYLCSVVFRLGNTEAFFGQGTRLTVV.